This T cell receptor beta chain was profiled in a study of naive and memory T cell subsets. Alpha and beta constant region primers primed reverse transcription for blood and skin samples. Ligated cDNA underwent four rounds of PCR with nested alpha and beta constant region primers and SP2. Each CDR3 protein gets one entry after TCRdb re-called the 5' RACE reads with MiXCR. The table has approximately 27,000 distinct CDR3 sequences, approximately 20% seen once. In its sample, this clonotype was seen a few times. RNA was extracted from 2.5 ml of whole blood of healthy adults. A UMI-containing oligonucleotide was joined by 3' ligation to the TCR cDNA template. Cells were not sorted; total RNA input targeted about 1 to 1,100 ng. V was shortened by 3 bases and J by 4 bases, with 12 bases between the two germline ends. Germline CDR1 and CDR2: MNHEY and SVGAGI. The CDR3 sequence is 14 residues long.

This chain connects TRBV6-5 to TRBJ1-1; D perhaps matches TRBD1 (5 bases). This receptor was identified in a female donor in good health. CDR3 sequence reads: CASSYLGAGTEAFF. The DNA for the CDR3 is TGTGCCAGCAGTTATCTCGGGGCTGGCACTGAAGCTTTCTTT.